Following are 21 T cell receptor beta chains from one sample sequenced in a study of cytomegalovirus exposure and HLA in healthy donors. PCR primers comprised 60 Vbeta and 13 Jbeta primers. Clones were sequenced by immunoSEQ multiplex PCR, and TCRdb holds only the in-frame ones, with some missing. The sample yields approximately 160,000 clones, about 73% seen once. Source material: PBMCs. The source is a woman between 50 and 59 years old in good health and CMV-seropositive.

Only one count was recorded for this clone. V gene TRBV6-1 combines with J gene TRBJ1-2, with D unclear. V was trimmed by 6 bases and J by 1 base, leaving 9 bases between them. The germline CDR1 and CDR2 sequences are MNHNS and SASEGT. CDR3 length equals 13 residues. CDR3 bases: TGTGCCAGCAGCCTGCACAGTAACTATGGCTACACCTTC. It is translated as CASSLHSNYGYTF.

The rearrangement joins TRBV20-1 to TRBJ1-5, with 7 bases lining up with TRBD1. The germline V gene encodes CDR1 DFQATT and CDR2 SNEGSKA (reference sequence). The CDR3 has 10 amino acids. The V and J ends lost 6 bases and 11 bases, in that order; junction bases with no gene match: 4. Here the CDR3 reads CSAWTGTQHF. DNA of the CDR3: TGCAGTGCGTGGACAGGAACCCAGCATTTT.

The CDR3 region has the DNA TGTGCCAGCAGCTTAGAGGGAGTTTCCACTGAAGCTTTCTTT. Its translation: CASSLEGVSTEAFF. The chain employs TRBV7-9 and TRBJ1-1; D not certain. Germline V lookup: CDR1 SEHNR, CDR2 FQNEAQ (reference sequence). The CDR3 runs 14 residues. V lost 1 base and J 4 bases, leaving 10 bases between the germline ends.

CDR3 region: CASKGTGRENEQYF. The CDR3 nucleotides read TGTGCCAGCAAAGGGACAGGGAGGGAGAACGAGCAGTACTTC. J is TRBJ2-7 and V is TRBV27; 9 bases map to TRBD1. The CDR3 extends over 14 amino acids. Germline CDR1 and CDR2: MNHEY and SMNVEV (reference sequence). V dropped 7 bases and J dropped 5; count of bases not matched to a gene: 9.

The chain has TRBV30 and TRBJ1-2, with D uncertain. Between the trimmed V and J ends, which lost 0 bases and 14 bases, there was a span of 13 bases. Germline values: CDR1 GTSNPN, CDR2 SVGIG (reference sequence). The CDR3 runs to 11 residues. The CDR3 nucleotides are TGTGCCTGGAGTGTATCGACCGGAGGGACCTTC. The encoded protein is CAWSVSTGGTF.

The chain couples TRBV7-6 to TRBJ2-3, with D possibly being TRBD1 (6 bases). Germline-derived CDR1 and CDR2 are SGHVS and FNYEAQ. CDR3 length: 17 residues. Trimming removed 1 base from V and 5 bases from J, with 19 bases in between. The chain's CDR3 is CASSLVGIGGPGDTQYF. CDR3 in DNA: TGTGCCAGCAGCTTAGTAGGCATTGGGGGCCCAGGAGATACGCAGTATTTT. Using reference TRBV7-6 and TRBJ2-3 for the parts outside the CDR3, the full variable domain is GAGVSQSPRYKVTKRGQDVALRCDPISGHVSLYWYRQALGQGPEFLTYFNYEAQQDKSGLPNDRFSAERPEGSISTLTIQRTEQRDSAMYRCASSLVGIGGPGDTQYFGPGTRLTVL.

J is TRBJ2-3 and V is TRBV5-1; the match to TRBD2 covers 15 bases. Germline CDR1 and CDR2: SGHRS and YFSETQ. V lost 1 base to trimming and J lost 5 bases; unmatched junction nucleotides: 8. The CDR3 sequence is 18 residues long. CDR3 coding DNA: TGCGCCAGCAGCTTGTTTCCGGGACTAGCGGGGGGTGGAGATACGCAGTATTTT. It specifies CASSLFPGLAGGGDTQYF.

This clone was recorded only once. The chain employs TRBV5-6 and TRBJ1-4; the D is unclear. The germline V gene encodes CDR1 SGHDT and CDR2 YYEEEE. Trimming cost V 2 bases and J 7 bases, with 12 bases left between them. This CDR3 spans 14 amino acids. The DNA of the CDR3 is TGTGCCAGCAGCTTCGGCAGGCCTCCTGAAAAACTGTTTTTT. It encodes CASSFGRPPEKLFF.

The chain carries TRBV29-1 and TRBJ1-2, with D perhaps TRBD1 (6 bases). The CDR3 sequence is 14 residues long. The V gene's germline CDR1 is SQVTM and CDR2 ANQGSEA. Trimming removed 0 bases at V and 4 bases at J, with 12 bases between. This chain's CDR3 is CSVEDTGKGYGYTF. DNA for the CDR3: TGCAGCGTTGAAGATACAGGGAAGGGCTATGGCTACACCTTC.

The chain combines TRBV7-6 with TRBJ1-1, with D hard to call. There are 13 residues in the CDR3. V was clipped by 2 bases and J by 2 bases, with 6 bases between them. The V gene's germline CDR1 is SGHVS and CDR2 FNYEAQ. CDR3 sequence reads: CASSLRGNTEAFF. The CDR3 DNA sequence: TGTGCCAGCAGCTTACGGGGTAACACTGAAGCTTTCTTT.

The chain recombines TRBV18 with TRBJ1-2; TRBD1 is a possible D gene (5 bases). The V gene lost 1 base and the J gene lost 12 bases, with 12 bases spanning the gap. This CDR3 region has 12 residues. From germline, CDR1 is KGHSH and CDR2 LQKENI. The CDR3 sequence is CASSPQEGWNTF. In DNA form, the CDR3 reads TGTGCCAGCTCACCACAGGAGGGGTGGAACACCTTC.

This chain joins TRBV23-1 and TRBJ1-5, with D maybe TRBD1 (5 bases). TRBV23-1 is annotated as an ORF whose role is uncertain. V lost 0 bases and J lost 0, with 9 bases in between. The CDR3 is 16 amino acids. The CDR3 bases are TGCGCCAGCAGTCAATCGGGGGGAGGTAGCAATCAGCCCCAGCATTTT. Residues: CASSQSGGGSNQPQHF.

This chain uses TRBV6-5 with TRBJ2-5; the match to TRBD2 covers 10 bases. After removal of 7 bases from V and 4 bases from J, the junction contained 9 bases not matched to a gene. Germline CDR1 and CDR2: MNHEY and SVGAGI. The CDR3 consists of 15 residues. The CDR3 spells CASTNSGGTRETQYF. DNA of the CDR3: TGTGCCAGCACCAATAGCGGGGGGACGAGAGAGACCCAGTACTTC.

The J gene is TRBJ1-5, the V gene TRBV30, with D possibly TRBD1 on 5 matching bases. Trimming took off 0 bases at V and 0 bases at J, with 9 bases between the two ends. Germline CDR1 GTSNPN, CDR2 SVGIG (reference sequence). The CDR3 has 15 amino acids. CDR3 amino acids: CAWSVKGISNQPQHF. The DNA for the CDR3 is TGTGCCTGGAGTGTTAAGGGGATTAGCAATCAGCCCCAGCATTTT.

CDR3 DNA: TGTGCCAGCAGCTTGGGACAGGGAGTCAGCCAGCCCCAGCATTTT. This gives the protein CASSLGQGVSQPQHF. V is TRBV5-6 and J is TRBJ1-5; 7 nucleotides line up with TRBD1. Germline CDR1 SGHDT, CDR2 YYEEEE. The CDR3 is 15 residues long. J was trimmed by 7 bases and V by 0 bases; bases with no gene match: 7.

The V gene is TRBV7-9, the J gene TRBJ2-2, with D tentatively TRBD1 (6 bases). Germline assignment: CDR1 SEHNR and CDR2 FQNEAQ (reference sequence). CDR3 length: 16 residues. V was clipped by 5 bases and J by 1 base, with 14 bases between them. CDR3: CASSAQGRGNTGELFF. DNA of the CDR3: TGTGCCAGCAGCGCCCAAGGCAGGGGGAACACCGGGGAGCTGTTTTTT.

As for this clone: Other nucleotide sequences in the sample specify the same CDR3. This chain links TRBV5-1 with TRBJ1-5; D remains unclear. V lost 2 bases to trimming and J lost 1 base, with 7 bases between them. From germline, CDR1 is SGHRS and CDR2 YFSETQ. This CDR3 spans 14 amino acids. Written as DNA, the CDR3 is TGCGCCAGCAGCTTAGGAGGGAGCAATCAGCCCCAGCATTTT. Amino acids: CASSLGGSNQPQHF.

In this sample, this clone turned up once. V is TRBV10-3 and J is TRBJ2-5, with D hard to call. Trimming left V 3 bases short and J 1 base short, with 9 bases between. This CDR3 has 14 residues. Germline V CDR1 and CDR2: ENHRY, SYGVKD. The CDR3 sequence: CAISDGRVQETQYF. The CDR3 region has the DNA TGTGCCATCAGTGATGGTAGAGTCCAAGAGACCCAGTACTTC.

With respect to this clone: A read error may produce the germline difference seen at one junction end. The gene calls are TRBV7-9 and TRBJ1-1; TRBD1 matches at 7 bases. This CDR3 is built from 16 residues. Per the germline V gene, CDR1 is SEHNR and CDR2 is FQNEAQ (reference sequence). In DNA form, the CDR3 reads TGTTCCAGCAGCTTAAGCAGGGGGGCTGGGAACACTGAAGCTTTCTTT. Translated, it gives CSSSLSRGAGNTEAFF.

The CDR3 DNA reads TGTGCCAGCAGCCCAACCCGGGTAATGAACACTGAAGCTTTCTTT. Protein: CASSPTRVMNTEAFF. The chain carries TRBV7-8 and TRBJ1-1; no clear D gene. This CDR3 comprises 15 residues. Germline values: CDR1 SGHVS, CDR2 FQNEAQ. Trimming took 5 bases from V and 0 from J, leaving 13 bases between them.

The chain links TRBV23-1 to TRBJ2-1; 16 bases agree with TRBD2. TRBV23-1 is known as an ORF, though its function is uncertain. This CDR3 comprises 20 residues. V lost 2 bases and J lost 5; bases outside the gene matches: 12. CDR3 sequence reads: CASSQNVPGLAGGPHNEQFF. CDR3 sequence (DNA): TGCGCCAGCAGTCAAAACGTCCCGGGACTAGCGGGGGGGCCCCACAATGAGCAGTTCTTC.